These 31 T cell receptor beta chains were sequenced from one sample in a study of CD8 T cell repertoires and HIV-1 epitope variants. These receptors lack a known antigen. Some clones are missing from TCRdb's copy, which holds only in-frame ones; the method was immunoSEQ multiplex PCR. The sample holds 6,000 to 9,000 clones, 60% to 75% seen once. Specimen: cultured CD8+ T cells derived from PBMCs. The source of these receptors is a male donor with HIV.

V and J are TRBV6-1 and TRBJ1-5, with 7 bases that match TRBD1. The CDR3 loop spans 20 amino acids. Unmatched junction bases numbered 17, after V lost 0 bases and J lost 3 bases. Germline V gene sequence: CDR1 MNHNS, CDR2 SASEGT. CDR3 loop: CASSEALRWRGGQINQPQHF. The CDR3, as DNA: TGTGCCAGCAGTGAAGCGCTTCGGTGGCGGGGGGGACAGATCAATCAGCCCCAGCATTTT.

This clone was recorded only once. V and J are TRBV4-3 and TRBJ2-3; TRBD2 agrees at 7 bases. Per germline, CDR1 LGHNA and CDR2 YSLEER. The CDR3 sequence is 15 residues long. V lost 4 bases, J lost 6 bases, and 10 bases stayed unmatched. The CDR3 loop is CASSPSHRAGDTQYF. In DNA form, the CDR3 reads TGCGCCAGCAGCCCGTCTCATCGAGCGGGGGATACGCAGTATTTT.

The sample holds a few counts of this clone. The chain is built from TRBV23-1 and TRBJ2-5; 7 nucleotides match TRBD1. TRBV23-1 is known as an ORF, though its function is uncertain. V was clipped by 6 bases and J by 5 bases; unmatched bases: 12. There are 15 residues in the CDR3. The CDR3 DNA is TGCGCCAGCAGCCAAAAAGACAGGGTGGGTGAGACCCAGTACTTC. Translated: CASSQKDRVGETQYF.

V usage is TRBV5-6 and J usage is TRBJ2-1; tentatively, D is TRBD2 (6 bases). The CDR3 is 13 residues long. Trimming removed 0 bases at V and 11 bases at J, with 12 bases between. Germline V gene lookup returns CDR1 SGHDT and CDR2 YYEEEE. The CDR3 DNA reads as TGTGCCAGCAGCTTGGAGGTGGCGGGGCAGCAGTTCTTC. Translation gives CASSLEVAGQQFF.

The J gene is TRBJ1-1, the V gene TRBV28; 7 bases are shared with TRBD1. V shed 6 bases and J 5 bases; nucleotides not matched to a gene: 15. The germline gives CDR1 MDHEN, CDR2 SYDVKM. The CDR3 runs 16 residues. CDR3 sequence: CASSFITGARSTEAFF. CDR3 nucleotides: TGTGCCAGCAGCTTCATTACAGGGGCGAGGTCGACTGAAGCTTTCTTT.

The V gene is TRBV27, the J gene TRBJ2-1; D is unclear. The length of the CDR3 is 12 residues. CDR1 and CDR2 from the germline V gene are MNHEY and SMNVEV (reference sequence). Trimming cost V 6 bases and J 9 bases, with 12 bases left between them. This CDR3 reads CASSPHPVEQFF. The CDR3 nucleotides read TGTGCCAGCAGCCCTCACCCCGTTGAGCAGTTCTTC.

This chain uses TRBV11-3 with TRBJ2-3, with D possibly being TRBD1 or TRBD2 (6 bases each). CDR3 length: 15 amino acids. The V and J ends lost 5 bases and 6 bases respectively, with 18 bases between them. CDR1 and CDR2 (germline): SGHNT, YENEEA. The chain's CDR3 is CASSTRRGGDDTQYF. The CDR3 nucleotides are TGTGCCAGCAGCACCCGCAGGGGAGGCGACGATACGCAGTATTTT.

CDR3 sequence reads: CASSASTGGGGSTGELFF. CDR3 bases: TGTGCCAGCAGCGCATCGACAGGGGGCGGCGGTAGCACCGGGGAGCTGTTTTTT. This sequence joins TRBV7-6 and TRBJ2-2; 10 bases line up with TRBD1. The ends lost 5 bases at V and 4 bases at J; junction bases unmatched: 13. Germline lookup yields CDR1 SGHVS and CDR2 FNYEAQ. The length of the CDR3 is 18 residues. The whole variable domain, remainder taken from reference TRBV7-6 and TRBJ2-2, is GAGVSQSPRYKVTKRGQDVALRCDPISGHVSLYWYRQALGQGPEFLTYFNYEAQQDKSGLPNDRFSAERPEGSISTLTIQRTEQRDSAMYRCASSASTGGGGSTGELFFGEGSRLTVL.

A single count supports this clone. This chain links TRBV28 with TRBJ2-1; 12 nucleotides align to TRBD2. V lost 8 bases, J lost 0 bases, and 2 bases stayed unmatched. Germline V CDR1 and CDR2: MDHEN, SYDVKM. The CDR3 extends over 15 amino acids. The CDR3 sequence: CASLTSGSSYNEQFF. The DNA of the CDR3 is TGTGCCAGCCTGACTAGCGGGAGCTCCTACAATGAGCAGTTCTTC.

This clone showed up just once. This chain uses TRBV18 with TRBJ2-7; the match to TRBD2 covers 8 bases. The CDR3 extends over 18 amino acids. Germline-derived CDR1 and CDR2 are KGHSH and LQKENI. V shed 6 bases, J shed 0 bases, and the junction held 16 bases outside the gene matches. CDR3 in amino acids: CASSRGSGEVPTSYEQYF. Here the CDR3 DNA reads TGTGCCAGCTCGCGCGGTAGCGGGGAAGTACCTACCTCCTACGAGCAGTACTTC.

The genes are TRBV7-9 and TRBJ2-1; 9 nucleotides agree with TRBD1. This CDR3 region has 12 residues. From germline, CDR1 is SEHNR and CDR2 FQNEAQ (reference sequence). Trimming at V came to 5 bases and at J to 8 bases, leaving 1 base not matched to a gene. The DNA of the CDR3 is TGTGCCAGCAGCGGGACAGGGTATGAGCAGTTCTTC. It translates to CASSGTGYEQFF. The variable domain in full, completed from reference TRBV7-9 and TRBJ2-1, reads DTGVSQNPRHKITKRGQNVTFRCDPISEHNRLYWYRQTLGQGPEFLTYFQNEAQLEKSRLLSDRFSAERPKGSFSTLEIQRTEQGDSAMYLCASSGTGYEQFFGPGTRLTVL.

The chain has TRBV7-9 and TRBJ2-7; 8 bases agree with TRBD2. V gave up 5 bases and J gave up 3 bases; unmatched junction bases: 12. Germline V lookup: CDR1 SEHNR, CDR2 FQNEAQ (reference sequence). The CDR3 has 16 amino acids. CDR3 region: CASSEEVAGTNYEQYF. The CDR3 nucleotides read TGTGCCAGCAGCGAAGAGGTAGCGGGGACTAACTACGAGCAGTACTTC.

The chain has TRBV7-9 and TRBJ2-7; D is possibly TRBD1 (5 bases). Germline V CDR1 and CDR2: SEHNR, FQNEAQ (reference sequence). The CDR3 spans 15 residues. Trimming stripped 1 base from V and 6 bases from J, with 16 bases between. CDR3 loop: CASSLGAGIVREQYF. The CDR3, as DNA: TGTGCCAGCAGCTTAGGAGCAGGGATCGTCCGCGAGCAGTACTTC. The full variable domain, with the rest looked up from reference TRBV7-9 and TRBJ2-7, is DTGVSQNPRHKITKRGQNVTFRCDPISEHNRLYWYRQTLGQGPEFLTYFQNEAQLEKSRLLSDRFSAERPKGSFSTLEIQRTEQGDSAMYLCASSLGAGIVREQYFGPGTRLTVT.

This clone was seen only a few times. This chain joins TRBV14 and TRBJ1-1; D possibly corresponds to TRBD1 (6 bases). The CDR3 sequence is 13 residues long. Looked up from germline, CDR1 is SGHDN and CDR2 is FVKESK. V shed 6 bases and J shed 8 bases, with 16 bases lying between them. In DNA, the CDR3 is TGTGCCAGCAGTTATCAGGGGTTCCCGGAAGCTTTCTTT. Protein product: CASSYQGFPEAFF.

The rearrangement joins TRBV27 to TRBJ2-3, with 9 bases aligning to TRBD2. The CDR3 has 15 residues. V was pared by 6 bases and J by 1 base, with 5 bases of the junction left unmatched. The germline gives CDR1 MNHEY, CDR2 SMNVEV (reference sequence). The CDR3 DNA follows: TGTGCCAGCAGCCTTTTAGCGGGGGGCACAGATACGCAGTATTTT. This sequence encodes CASSLLAGGTDTQYF.

Turning to this clone: Because the CDR3's place on the DNA is in doubt, the DNA is left out and the CDR3 is given as listed by TCRdb. The rearrangement joins TRBV6-1 to TRBJ1-1. The CDR3 extends over 15 residues, inclusive of both ends. The germline V gene has CDR1 MNHNS and CDR2 SASEGT. CDR3 sequence reads: CASILGSIVNTEAFF.

V is TRBV7-2 and J is TRBJ2-7; D gene uncertain. Per germline, CDR1 SGHTA and CDR2 FQGNSA. Trimming cost V 4 bases and J 0 bases, with 13 bases left between them. This CDR3 has 15 residues. The CDR3 nucleotides read TGTGCCAGCAGCTCCGGGTACGGCTCCTCCTACGAGCAGTACTTC. Translating it yields CASSSGYGSSYEQYF.

The J gene is TRBJ1-4, the V gene TRBV7-6; D unclear. Germline V gene data show CDR1 as SGHVS and CDR2 as FNYEAQ. The CDR3 length is 14 residues. V dropped 3 bases and J dropped 2 bases, with 7 bases sitting between them. This CDR3 reads CASSFSETNEKLFF. The CDR3 DNA sequence: TGTGCCAGCAGCTTTAGTGAGACTAATGAAAAACTGTTTTTT.

The CDR3 is CASRPGTGFGNTIYF. In DNA form, the CDR3 reads TGTGCCAGCAGGCCCGGGACAGGGTTCGGAAACACCATATATTTT. J is TRBJ1-3 and V is TRBV27; 9 positions match TRBD1. V lost 6 bases to trimming and J lost 4 bases; unmatched junction nucleotides: 7. Germline CDR1 reads MNHEY; CDR2 reads SMNVEV (reference sequence). The CDR3 has 15 amino acids.

In this sample, this clone turned up a few times. The chain is built from TRBV11-1 and TRBJ2-1, with 14 bases lining up with TRBD2. The V segment lost 3 bases and the J segment 7 bases; nucleotides outside the gene matches: 2. Germline V gene data show CDR1 as SGHAT and CDR2 as FQDESV (reference sequence). This CDR3 has 15 amino acids. CDR3 DNA sequence: TGTGCCAGCAGCTTTGGGACTAGCGGGAGTAATGAGCAGTTCTTC. Protein: CASSFGTSGSNEQFF. The full variable domain, in which reference TRBV11-1 and TRBJ2-1 provide the parts outside the CDR3, is EAEVAQSPRYKITEKSQAVAFWCDPISGHATLYWYRQILGQGPELLVQFQDESVVDDSQLPKDRFSAERLKGVDSTLKIQPAELGDSAMYLCASSFGTSGSNEQFFGPGTRLTVL.

CDR3 sequence (DNA): TGTGCCAGCAGTTATGCGGGAGGGTACGAGCAGTACTTC. The encoded protein is CASSYAGGYEQYF. This chain links TRBV6-5 with TRBJ2-7, with 9 bases that match TRBD2. V was clipped by 3 bases and J by 4 bases; unmatched bases: 1. CDR1 and CDR2 from the germline V gene are MNHEY and SVGAGI. The CDR3 sequence is 13 residues long.

This clone was counted a few times. The chain joins TRBV2 to TRBJ2-7; no definite D call. CDR3 length equals 13 residues. The V end was cut by 3 bases, the J end by 2 bases, with 8 bases between. Germline CDR1 reads SNHLY; CDR2 reads FYNNEI. CDR3 sequence: CASSDNGAYEQYF. DNA for the CDR3: TGTGCCAGCAGTGATAACGGTGCCTACGAGCAGTACTTC. Looking up the rest from reference TRBV2 and TRBJ2-7 gives the full variable domain: EPEVTQTPSHQVTQMGQEVILRCVPISNHLYFYWYRQILGQKVEFLVSFYNNEISEKSEIFDDQFSVERPDGSNFTLKIRSTKLEDSAMYFCASSDNGAYEQYFGPGTRLTVT.

The chain employs TRBV4-3 and TRBJ2-3; 8 bases agree with TRBD1. The CDR3 extends over 15 amino acids. J lost 2 bases, V lost 4 bases, and 5 bases had no gene match. Per germline, CDR1 LGHNA and CDR2 YSLEER. The DNA of the CDR3 is TGCGCCAGCAGCCTCCGGACAGGGATCACAGATACGCAGTATTTT. It yields the protein CASSLRTGITDTQYF.

The chain links TRBV30 to TRBJ1-1; TRBD1 matches at 8 bases. J gave up 5 bases and V 0 bases, and 5 bases lay outside the gene matches. Germline V lookup: CDR1 GTSNPN, CDR2 SVGIG (reference sequence). This CDR3 is built from 14 residues. The CDR3: CAWSVVTGETEAFF. CDR3 nucleotides: TGTGCCTGGAGTGTTGTGACAGGGGAGACTGAAGCTTTCTTT.

This clone was picked up a small number of times. This chain connects TRBV30 to TRBJ2-7; D perhaps matches TRBD1 (6 bases). This CDR3 has 12 residues. Germline V gene data show CDR1 as GTSNPN and CDR2 as SVGIG (reference sequence). V was trimmed by 8 bases and J by 6 bases, leaving 17 bases between them. In nucleotides, the CDR3 is TGTGCCGGGGACCTCACAGGGTCCGAGCAGTACTTC. Residues: CAGDLTGSEQYF.

The J gene is TRBJ2-7, the V gene TRBV27; TRBD1 matches at 9 bases. CDR3 size: 14 residues. Unmatched junction bases numbered 7, after V lost 5 bases and J lost 5 bases. Per the germline V gene, CDR1 is MNHEY and CDR2 is SMNVEV (reference sequence). CDR3 DNA sequence: TGTGCCAGCAGTAGAGAGGGACAGGGCAACGAGCAGTACTTC. The encoded protein is CASSREGQGNEQYF.

V is TRBV19 and J is TRBJ1-1; D is unclear. This CDR3 region has 12 residues. Germline lookup yields CDR1 LNHDA and CDR2 SQIVND (reference sequence). The V gene lost 5 bases and the J gene lost 9 bases, with 13 bases spanning the gap. This chain's CDR3 is CASSSSGRQAFF. The CDR3, as DNA: TGTGCCAGTAGTTCCTCCGGGAGGCAAGCTTTCTTT.

This clone was detected only a few times. The chain links TRBV19 to TRBJ1-1; maybe TRBD1 (5 bases). Trimming took 0 bases from V and 6 from J, leaving 8 bases between them. Germline V gene data show CDR1 as LNHDA and CDR2 as SQIVND (reference sequence). This CDR3 contains 13 residues. This CDR3 reads CASSIDRTPEAFF. The CDR3 DNA reads TGTGCCAGTAGTATAGACCGGACACCTGAAGCTTTCTTT. Full variable domain (outside the CDR3, taken from reference TRBV19 and TRBJ1-1): DGGITQSPKYLFRKEGQNVTLSCEQNLNHDAMYWYRQDPGQGLRLIYYSQIVNDFQKGDIAEGYSVSREKKESFPLTVTSAQKNPTAFYLCASSIDRTPEAFFGQGTRLTVV.

The rearrangement joins TRBV2 to TRBJ2-7; 9 bases match TRBD1. With V trimmed by 4 bases and J by 4 bases, 5 bases remained unmatched. Germline V gene data show CDR1 as SNHLY and CDR2 as FYNNEI. This CDR3 region has 14 residues. The CDR3 region is CASSAGTGLYEQYF. The CDR3 DNA reads as TGTGCCAGCAGTGCCGGGACAGGGTTATACGAGCAGTACTTC.

The V gene is TRBV19, the J gene TRBJ1-5; D call uncertain. With 4 bases removed from V and 5 bases from J, the gap between germline ends came to 15 bases. CDR3 size: 15 residues. The V gene's germline CDR1 is LNHDA and CDR2 SQIVND (reference sequence). The CDR3 DNA reads TGTGCCAGTAGTACGGACCCGGGCGATCATCAGCCCCAGCATTTT. Translating gives CASSTDPGDHQPQHF. Drawing the rest from reference TRBV19 and TRBJ1-5, the complete variable domain is DGGITQSPKYLFRKEGQNVTLSCEQNLNHDAMYWYRQDPGQGLRLIYYSQIVNDFQKGDIAEGYSVSREKKESFPLTVTSAQKNPTAFYLCASSTDPGDHQPQHFGDGTRLSIL.

The chain links TRBV5-6 to TRBJ1-2; D may be TRBD1 (6 bases). The CDR3 runs to 12 residues. Germline CDR1 reads SGHDT; CDR2 reads YYEEEE. V was shortened by 4 bases and J by 6 bases, with 10 bases between the two germline ends. CDR3 sequence reads: CASSPRQDGYTF. The CDR3 bases are TGTGCCAGCAGCCCGAGACAGGATGGCTACACCTTC.